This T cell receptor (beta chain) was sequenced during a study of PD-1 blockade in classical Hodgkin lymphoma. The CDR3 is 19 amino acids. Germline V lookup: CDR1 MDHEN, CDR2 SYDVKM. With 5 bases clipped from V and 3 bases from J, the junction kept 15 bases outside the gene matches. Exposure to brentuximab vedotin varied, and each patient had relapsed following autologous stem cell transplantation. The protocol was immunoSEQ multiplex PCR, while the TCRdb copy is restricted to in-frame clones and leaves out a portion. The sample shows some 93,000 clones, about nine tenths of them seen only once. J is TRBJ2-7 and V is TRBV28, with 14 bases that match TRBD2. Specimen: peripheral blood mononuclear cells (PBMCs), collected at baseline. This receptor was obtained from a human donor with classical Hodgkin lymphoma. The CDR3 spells CASSPGTSGRYTISYEQYF. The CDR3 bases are TGTGCCAGCAGTCCAGGGACTAGCGGGAGATATACCATAAGCTACGAGCAGTACTTC. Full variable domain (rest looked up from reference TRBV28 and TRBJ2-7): DVKVTQSSRYLVKRTGEKVFLECVQDMDHENMFWYRQDPGLGLRLIYFSYDVKMKEKGDIPEGYSVSREKKERFSLILESASTNQTSMYLCASSPGTSGRYTISYEQYFGPGTRLTVT.